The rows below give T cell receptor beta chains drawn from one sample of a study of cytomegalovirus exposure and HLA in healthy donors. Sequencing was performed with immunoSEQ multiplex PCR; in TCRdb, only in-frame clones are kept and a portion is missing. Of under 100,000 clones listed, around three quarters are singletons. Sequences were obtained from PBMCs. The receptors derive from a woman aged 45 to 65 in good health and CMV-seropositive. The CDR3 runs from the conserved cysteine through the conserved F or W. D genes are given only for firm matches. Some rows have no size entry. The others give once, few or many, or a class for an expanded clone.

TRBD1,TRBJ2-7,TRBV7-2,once,CASSLAGTAAYEQYF,TGTGCCAGCAGCTTAGCGGGGACAGCCGCCTACGAGCAGTACTTC
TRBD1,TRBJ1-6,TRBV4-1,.,CASTHTPGQASNSPLHF,TGCGCCAGCACCCATACCCCGGGACAGGCTTCGAATTCACCCCTCCACTTT
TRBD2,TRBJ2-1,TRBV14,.,CASSQPRVWGGRRIYNEQFF,TGTGCCAGCAGCCAACCCCGGGTATGGGGAGGGAGGCGAATCTACAATGAGCAGTTCTTC
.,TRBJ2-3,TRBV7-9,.,CASSPPARYTDTQYF,TGTGCCAGCAGCCCCCCGGCGCGGTACACAGATACGCAGTATTTT
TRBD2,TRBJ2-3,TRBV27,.,CASRGVPDTQYF,TGTGCCAGCCGGGGGGTGCCAGATACGCAGTATTTT
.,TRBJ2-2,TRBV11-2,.,CASSFMGGAGAGELFF,TGTGCCAGCAGCTTTATGGGGGGGGCGGGGGCCGGGGAGCTGTTTTTT
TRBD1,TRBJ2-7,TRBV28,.,CASSLGGQVGGEQYF,TGTGCCAGCAGTTTAGGGGGACAGGTCGGGGGCGAGCAGTACTTC
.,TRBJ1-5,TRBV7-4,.,CASNHRDQPQHF,TGTGCCAGCAACCATCGGGATCAGCCCCAGCATTTT
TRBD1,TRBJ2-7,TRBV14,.,CASGQALPYEQYF,TGTGCCAGCGGACAGGCTCTACCCTACGAGCAGTACTTC
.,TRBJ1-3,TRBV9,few,CASSYLTGVGNTIYF,TGTGCCAGCAGCTACCTCACCGGAGTCGGAAACACCATATATTTT
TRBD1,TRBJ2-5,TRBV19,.,CASSIRRTGGLVETQYF,TGTGCCAGTAGTATACGTCGGACAGGGGGCTTGGTGGAGACCCAGTACTTC
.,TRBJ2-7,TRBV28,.,CVVAATYEQYF,TGTGTGGTGGCGGCCACCTACGAGCAGTACTTC
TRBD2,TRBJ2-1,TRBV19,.,CASSTGLAAYYNEQFF,TGTGCCAGTAGTACCGGACTAGCGGCCTACTACAATGAGCAGTTCTTC
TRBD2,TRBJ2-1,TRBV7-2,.,CASSLGPLAGGGNEQFF,TGTGCCAGCAGCTTGGGGCCCCTAGCGGGAGGGGGGAATGAGCAGTTCTTC
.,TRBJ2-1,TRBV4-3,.,CASSQVYKGLTTYNEQFF,TGCGCCAGCAGCCAAGTCTACAAGGGACTCACCACTTACAATGAGCAGTTCTTC
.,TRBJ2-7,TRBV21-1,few,CASSQVGQGNYEQYF,.
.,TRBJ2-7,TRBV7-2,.,CASSLVGGYEQYF,TGTGCCAGCAGCTTAGTGGGGGGCTACGAGCAGTACTTC
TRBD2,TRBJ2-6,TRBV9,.,CASSVFSGTVSGANVLTF,TGTGCCAGCAGCGTCTTTAGCGGGACGGTCTCTGGGGCCAACGTCCTGACTTTC
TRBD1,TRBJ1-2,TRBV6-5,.,CASSYEWGQGRGYTF,TGTGCCAGCAGTTACGAATGGGGACAGGGGAGAGGCTACACCTTC
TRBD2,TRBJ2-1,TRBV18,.,CASSTGTSGINEQFF,TGTGCCAGCTCGACCGGGACTAGCGGTATTAATGAGCAGTTCTTC
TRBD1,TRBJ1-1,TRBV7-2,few,CASSAGGTTEAFF,TGTGCCAGCAGCGCAGGGGGGACCACTGAAGCTTTCTTT
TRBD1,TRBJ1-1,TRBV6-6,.,CASRPRTGESKTEAFF,TGTGCCAGCAGGCCCCGGACAGGGGAGAGTAAGACTGAAGCTTTCTTT
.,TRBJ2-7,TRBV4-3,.,CASSQEEVASYEQYF,TGCGCCAGCAGCCAAGAAGAAGTGGCCTCCTACGAGCAGTACTTC
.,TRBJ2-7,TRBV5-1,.,CASSYRDNTYEQYF,TGCGCCAGCAGCTACCGGGACAACACTTACGAGCAGTACTTC
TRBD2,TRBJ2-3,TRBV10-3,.,CATSESSGSTDTQYF,TGTGCCACTTCGGAGTCTAGCGGGTCCACAGATACGCAGTATTTT
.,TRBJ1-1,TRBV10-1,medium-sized,CASSEFTGMNTEAFF,TGCGCCAGCAGTGAGTTCACAGGGATGAACACTGAAGCTTTCTTT
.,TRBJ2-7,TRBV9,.,CASSVGSSVYEQYF,TGTGCCAGCAGCGTAGGTAGCAGTGTTTACGAGCAGTACTTC
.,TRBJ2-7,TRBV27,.,CASSLSRGLAYEQYF,TGTGCCAGCAGTTTATCAAGAGGGCTAGCCTACGAGCAGTACTTC
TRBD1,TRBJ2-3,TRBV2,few,CASSQGQSTDTQYF,TGTGCCAGCAGCCAGGGACAGAGCACAGATACGCAGTATTTT
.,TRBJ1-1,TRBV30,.,CASREGRATEAFF,TGTGCCTCGCGGGAGGGGAGAGCCACTGAAGCTTTCTTT